This entry features one T cell receptor beta chain sequence. Its antigen is still unknown. PCR involved 60 Vbeta and 13 Jbeta primers. The repertoire was sequenced with immunoSEQ multiplex PCR; TCRdb's copy has only in-frame clones and lacks some. Among roughly 190,000 clones listed, around three quarters were seen once. This sample is part of a study of cytomegalovirus exposure and HLA in healthy donors. About the study: Approximately 180 million T cells yielded 117 million unique TCR beta sequences in earlier analysis.

V was shortened by 6 bases and J by 2 bases, with 7 bases between the two germline ends. The CDR3 is 11 amino acids. CDR1 is DFQATT, CDR2 SNEGSKA, per germline (reference sequence). Broader study findings: A later analysis, which compared TCR beta chains of equal frequency, found the HLA-associated ones more clonally expanded. Cytomegalovirus status was reportedly diagnosed by the classifier with high sensitivity and specificity. Sequencing had likely introduced a cluster of highly shared sequence variants as an artifact.

Sequenced sample: PBMCs. The source of this sequence is a woman between 45 and 60 years old in good health and CMV-seronegative. This rearrangement joins TRBV20-1 to TRBJ2-5, with unresolved D. The CDR3 loop is CSAEAQETQYF. The CDR3 DNA reads as TGCAGTGCCGAAGCTCAAGAGACCCAGTACTTC.